These T cell receptor beta chains were read from a single sample in a study of long-term antiretroviral therapy in people with HIV. The table came from immunoSEQ multiplex PCR; TCRdb's copy has only in-frame clones and leaves some out. The sample lists tens of thousands of clones; 80% were seen once. The source material was unsorted PBMCs, sampled 0.3 years after starting antiretroviral therapy. Every receptor here comes from a man between 35 and 55 years old with HIV. CDR3s include the opening cysteine and the closing phenylalanine or tryptophan. Each record gives: J gene, D gene, V gene, CDR3 length, clone size, CDR3 DNA, CDR3 protein. A D gene is named only where the DNA matches it firmly. Clone size is given for some rows only: seen once, a few or many times, or a class if the clone is expanded.

J gene: TRBJ1-5
D gene: NA
V gene: TRBV19
CDR3 length: 15
clone size: NA
CDR3 DNA: TGTGCCAGTAGTAGGGGACGGACCTACAATCAGCCCCAGCATTTT
CDR3 protein: CASSRGRTYNQPQHF

J gene: TRBJ2-1
D gene: TRBD2
V gene: TRBV9
CDR3 length: 15
clone size: NA
CDR3 DNA: TGTGCCAGCAGCGGCCCTGGGCGGGAGTTACTTGAGCAGTTCTTC
CDR3 protein: CASSGPGRELLEQFF

J gene: TRBJ1-4
D gene: NA
V gene: TRBV7-9
CDR3 length: 14
clone size: NA
CDR3 DNA: TGTGCCAGCAGCTTAGGGCGGAGTAATGAAAAACTGTTTTTT
CDR3 protein: CASSLGRSNEKLFF

J gene: TRBJ1-2
D gene: TRBD1
V gene: TRBV28
CDR3 length: 14
clone size: NA
CDR3 DNA: TGTGCCAGCAGTTTAGGGACAGGGGCTCTTGGCTACACCTTC
CDR3 protein: CASSLGTGALGYTF

J gene: TRBJ2-1
D gene: NA
V gene: TRBV5-5
CDR3 length: 14
clone size: NA
CDR3 DNA: TGTGCCAGCAGCTTTATAGCGGAGTACAATGAGCAGTTCTTC
CDR3 protein: CASSFIAEYNEQFF

J gene: TRBJ2-3
D gene: NA
V gene: TRBV18
CDR3 length: 12
clone size: NA
CDR3 DNA: TGTGCCAGCTCTGTCAGGGGAGATACGCAGTATTTT
CDR3 protein: CASSVRGDTQYF

J gene: TRBJ2-3
D gene: NA
V gene: TRBV28
CDR3 length: 13
clone size: NA
CDR3 DNA: TGTGCCAGCAGTAGGCATATCGCAGATACGCAGTATTTT
CDR3 protein: CASSRHIADTQYF

J gene: TRBJ2-2
D gene: TRBD1
V gene: TRBV29-1
CDR3 length: 13
clone size: NA
CDR3 DNA: TGCAGCGCCGGGACAGGGAACACCGGGGAGCTGTTTTTT
CDR3 protein: CSAGTGNTGELFF

J gene: TRBJ2-5
D gene: NA
V gene: TRBV6-5
CDR3 length: 13
clone size: NA
CDR3 DNA: TGTGCCAGCAGTTACTCGCCAGGGGCGGTGGAGTACTTC
CDR3 protein: CASSYSPGAVEYF

J gene: TRBJ1-2
D gene: NA
V gene: TRBV5-1
CDR3 length: 14
clone size: NA
CDR3 DNA: TGCGCCAGCAGCTTGACACAGGGCAGGGATGGCTACACCTTC
CDR3 protein: CASSLTQGRDGYTF

J gene: TRBJ2-3
D gene: NA
V gene: TRBV15
CDR3 length: 15
clone size: NA
CDR3 DNA: TGTGCCACCAGCAGATGGACTGGGGGAGCGGATACGCAGTATTTT
CDR3 protein: CATSRWTGGADTQYF

J gene: TRBJ2-5
D gene: TRBD2
V gene: TRBV4-1
CDR3 length: 17
clone size: NA
CDR3 DNA: TGCGCCAGCAGCCAAGCGAATATGGGACTAGCCGAAGAGACCCAGTACTTC
CDR3 protein: CASSQANMGLAEETQYF

J gene: TRBJ1-5
D gene: NA
V gene: TRBV27
CDR3 length: 13
clone size: NA
CDR3 DNA: TGTGCCAGCAGTTGGATTAGCAATCAGCCCCAGCATTTT
CDR3 protein: CASSWISNQPQHF

J gene: TRBJ1-1
D gene: NA
V gene: TRBV5-1
CDR3 length: 13
clone size: once
CDR3 DNA: TGCGCCAGCAGCCCGACAGGGAACACTGAAGCTTTCTTT
CDR3 protein: CASSPTGNTEAFF

J gene: TRBJ1-1
D gene: TRBD1
V gene: TRBV9
CDR3 length: 15
clone size: NA
CDR3 DNA: TGTGCCAGCAGCGTAGGGGGACAGGGAAACACTGAAGCTTTCTTT
CDR3 protein: CASSVGGQGNTEAFF

J gene: TRBJ2-7
D gene: NA
V gene: TRBV4-3
CDR3 length: 15
clone size: NA
CDR3 DNA: TGCGCCAGCAGCCAAGGAATTAGCGCAAACTACGAGCAGTACTTC
CDR3 protein: CASSQGISANYEQYF

J gene: TRBJ1-5
D gene: NA
V gene: TRBV11-2
CDR3 length: 13
clone size: NA
CDR3 DNA: TGTGCCAGCAGCTTAGGGTTTTATCAGCCCCAGCATTTT
CDR3 protein: CASSLGFYQPQHF

J gene: TRBJ1-3
D gene: NA
V gene: TRBV29-1
CDR3 length: 13
clone size: NA
CDR3 DNA: TGCAGCGTCCTGAGCTCCCCAGGAAACACCATATATTTT
CDR3 protein: CSVLSSPGNTIYF

J gene: TRBJ1-1
D gene: NA
V gene: TRBV4-2
CDR3 length: 15
clone size: NA
CDR3 DNA: TGTGCCAGCAGCCAGATGACAGGTGGGAACACTGAAGCTTTCTTT
CDR3 protein: CASSQMTGGNTEAFF

J gene: TRBJ2-3
D gene: NA
V gene: TRBV18
CDR3 length: 16
clone size: NA
CDR3 DNA: TGTGCCAGCTCACCGAGTTACGGGCAGCTCACAGATACGCAGTATTTT
CDR3 protein: CASSPSYGQLTDTQYF

J gene: TRBJ2-5
D gene: NA
V gene: TRBV21-1
CDR3 length: 13
clone size: NA
CDR3 DNA: TGTGCCAGCAAGGGGGGACTTCAAGAGACCCAGTACTTC
CDR3 protein: CASKGGLQETQYF

J gene: TRBJ1-4
D gene: NA
V gene: TRBV14
CDR3 length: 15
clone size: NA
CDR3 DNA: TGTGCCAGCAGCCTACGTCGGCTAGGTAATGAAAAACTGTTTTTT
CDR3 protein: CASSLRRLGNEKLFF

J gene: TRBJ2-1
D gene: TRBD2
V gene: TRBV18
CDR3 length: 16
clone size: once
CDR3 DNA: TGTGCCAGCTCACCAGAGACTAGCTTAACCTACAATGAGCAGTTCTTC
CDR3 protein: CASSPETSLTYNEQFF

J gene: TRBJ2-2
D gene: TRBD2
V gene: TRBV7-9
CDR3 length: 16
clone size: once
CDR3 DNA: TGTGCCAGCAGCCCGGGACTAGCGGGAGCGGGCGGGGAGCTGTTTTTT
CDR3 protein: CASSPGLAGAGGELFF

J gene: TRBJ1-5
D gene: TRBD1
V gene: TRBV19
CDR3 length: 16
clone size: NA
CDR3 DNA: TGTGCCAGTACCCCTGGACAGGGAAATAGCAATCAGCCCCAGCATTTT
CDR3 protein: CASTPGQGNSNQPQHF

J gene: TRBJ1-6
D gene: NA
V gene: TRBV2
CDR3 length: 15
clone size: NA
CDR3 DNA: TGTGCCAGCAGTGATAGACAGTTATATAATTCACCCCTCCACTTT
CDR3 protein: CASSDRQLYNSPLHF

J gene: TRBJ1-2
D gene: TRBD1
V gene: TRBV25-1
CDR3 length: 13
clone size: NA
CDR3 DNA: TGTGCCAGCAGTCCACAGGGGAGCATTGGCTACACCTTC
CDR3 protein: CASSPQGSIGYTF

J gene: TRBJ2-3
D gene: TRBD2
V gene: TRBV6-6
CDR3 length: 13
clone size: NA
CDR3 DNA: TGTGCCAGCAGTTACACGGGGGGAGATACGCAGTATTTT
CDR3 protein: CASSYTGGDTQYF

J gene: TRBJ1-5
D gene: NA
V gene: TRBV10-3
CDR3 length: 14
clone size: few
CDR3 DNA: TGTGCCATCGCCCCGGGGTATAGCAATCAGCCCCAGCATTTT
CDR3 protein: CAIAPGYSNQPQHF

J gene: TRBJ2-3
D gene: NA
V gene: TRBV5-1
CDR3 length: 16
clone size: once
CDR3 DNA: TGCGCCAGCAGCTTGGGGCAGGGTAGTGAGACAGATACGCAGTATTTT
CDR3 protein: CASSLGQGSETDTQYF

J gene: TRBJ2-7
D gene: NA
V gene: TRBV11-2
CDR3 length: 15
clone size: NA
CDR3 DNA: TGTGCCAGCAGCCTCCGGGACCGAAGCTCCTACGAGCAGTACTTC
CDR3 protein: CASSLRDRSSYEQYF

J gene: TRBJ2-7
D gene: TRBD1
V gene: TRBV15
CDR3 length: 14
clone size: NA
CDR3 DNA: TGTGCCACCAGCAGAGGACAGGGGGCCAGGGAGCAGTACTTC
CDR3 protein: CATSRGQGAREQYF

J gene: TRBJ2-3
D gene: TRBD1
V gene: TRBV28
CDR3 length: 15
clone size: NA
CDR3 DNA: TGTGCCAGCAGTTTAGCCGGGACAGGGACAGATACGCAGTATTTT
CDR3 protein: CASSLAGTGTDTQYF

J gene: TRBJ2-7
D gene: NA
V gene: TRBV7-2
CDR3 length: 12
clone size: NA
CDR3 DNA: TGTGCCAGCAGCCGGACAGCCTACGAGCAGTACTTC
CDR3 protein: CASSRTAYEQYF

J gene: TRBJ1-6
D gene: NA
V gene: TRBV7-9
CDR3 length: 17
clone size: once
CDR3 DNA: TGTGCCAGCAGCCCGACAGGAGAAGGGTCAAGCAATTCACCCCTCCACTTT
CDR3 protein: CASSPTGEGSSNSPLHF

J gene: TRBJ1-5
D gene: TRBD1
V gene: TRBV6-4
CDR3 length: 16
clone size: few
CDR3 DNA: TGTGCCAGCAGTTCCGGGACAGGGGGATTCGGGAAGCCCCAGCATTTT
CDR3 protein: CASSSGTGGFGKPQHF

J gene: TRBJ1-4
D gene: TRBD1
V gene: TRBV27
CDR3 length: 14
clone size: NA
CDR3 DNA: TGTGCCAGCAGTATGGGACAGGCTAATGAAAAACTGTTTTTT
CDR3 protein: CASSMGQANEKLFF

J gene: TRBJ2-7
D gene: NA
V gene: TRBV5-1
CDR3 length: 13
clone size: NA
CDR3 DNA: TGCGCCAGCAGCCTTGGCGGGCGTGAGGAGCAGTACTTC
CDR3 protein: CASSLGGREEQYF

J gene: TRBJ2-7
D gene: TRBD1
V gene: TRBV2
CDR3 length: 14
clone size: NA
CDR3 DNA: TGTGCCAGCAGCCTCCCGGACAGGGGGTACGAGCAGTACTTC
CDR3 protein: CASSLPDRGYEQYF

J gene: TRBJ2-3
D gene: NA
V gene: TRBV7-9
CDR3 length: 12
clone size: NA
CDR3 DNA: TGTGCCAGCAGATCGAATGCAGATACGCAGTATTTT
CDR3 protein: CASRSNADTQYF

J gene: TRBJ1-2
D gene: NA
V gene: TRBV10-3
CDR3 length: 15
clone size: NA
CDR3 DNA: TGTGCCATCAGTGAACGACAGGATACTAACTATGGCTACACCTTC
CDR3 protein: CAISERQDTNYGYTF

J gene: TRBJ2-1
D gene: NA
V gene: TRBV5-6
CDR3 length: 13
clone size: NA
CDR3 DNA: TGTGCCAGCAGCTTCACAGGGGAGGTAGGGCAGTTCTTC
CDR3 protein: CASSFTGEVGQFF

J gene: TRBJ2-1
D gene: TRBD2
V gene: TRBV2
CDR3 length: 15
clone size: NA
CDR3 DNA: TGTGCCAGCAGTCCTCTAGCGGCCCCCTACAATGAGCAGTTCTTC
CDR3 protein: CASSPLAAPYNEQFF

J gene: TRBJ2-3
D gene: NA
V gene: TRBV5-6
CDR3 length: 14
clone size: NA
CDR3 DNA: TGTGCCAGCAGCTTGGGCGGGTACGGTGATACGCAGTATTTT
CDR3 protein: CASSLGGYGDTQYF

J gene: TRBJ2-1
D gene: NA
V gene: TRBV23-1
CDR3 length: 13
clone size: NA
CDR3 DNA: TGCGCCAGCCCATGGGTGGGAGGCCCTGAGCAGTTCTTC
CDR3 protein: CASPWVGGPEQFF